This T cell receptor beta chain was profiled in a study of cytomegalovirus exposure and HLA in healthy donors. Study conclusions and caveats: Later analysis associated a missense DCLRE1C variant with TCR beta V- and J-gene trimming. A later analysis showed that HLA-associated TCR beta chains had undergone more clonal expansion than equally common others.

PCR used 60 Vbeta primers and 13 Jbeta primers. In the study's own analysis: Approximately 9.9 million shared chains were among the approximately 87 million unique TCR beta chains that a later analysis counted. Sequencing used immunoSEQ multiplex PCR; TCRdb keeps in-frame clones, though not all of them. D and trimming come from the DNA, and the V and J calls and clone size come from that table. There are 100,000 to 150,000 clones in the sample; around 80% occur only once, and roughly 1.5% lies in the top ten. This clone was observed once. The antigen remains undetermined. Trimming shortened V by 1 base and J by 1 base, and 10 bases separated the two germline ends. The CDR3 is made up of 15 amino acids. CDR1 and CDR2 from the germline V gene are SGHVS and FQNEAQ.

This clonotype was obtained from a woman under 30 in good health and CMV-seronegative. The chain is built from TRBV7-8 and TRBJ1-1; no clear D. The sequenced sample consisted of PBMCs. CDR3 residues: CASSLVAPGNTEAFF. CDR3 DNA: TGTGCCAGCAGCTTAGTGGCCCCGGGGAACACTGAAGCTTTCTTT.